The 3 T cell receptor beta chains below were found in one sample sequenced in a study of T cells in women clearing cervical HPV infection. Generated by immunoSEQ multiplex PCR, the TCRdb table keeps only in-frame clones and is missing some. This sample's table has tens of thousands of clones. Sequenced: blood buffy coat. Receptor source: a woman aged 18-69 years with a cervical HPV16 infection that either progressed to CIN3+ or cleared (not recorded which).

Worth noting for this clone: The DNA ends 3 residues before the CDR3 does, and the rest of the CDR3 is filled in from the germline J gene. This chain joins TRBV5-1 and TRBJ2-2; TRBD1 agrees at 8 bases. V trimming: 4 bases; J trimming: 6 bases; junction bases outside the gene matches: 8. The CDR3 is 15 amino acids. Per germline, CDR1 SGHRS and CDR2 YFSETQ. The chain's CDR3 is CASSLQTGAPGELFF. Incomplete CDR3 DNA: TGCGCCAGCAGCCTGCAGACAGGGGCGCCCGGGGAG.

This clone is medium-sized by frequency. Read coverage stops 3 residues before the CDR3 terminus; the germline J gene supplies the remainder. J is TRBJ1-5 and V is TRBV20-1; no clear D. CDR1 and CDR2 from the germline V gene are DFQATT and SNEGSKA (reference sequence). The CDR3 is 14 residues long. Between the trimmed V and J ends, which lost 3 bases and 0 bases, there was a span of 9 bases. This CDR3 is CSASSVNSNQPQHF. CDR3 bases read: TGCAGTGCTAGTAGCGTTAATAGCAATCAGCCC.

The CDR3 loop reads CASSYTAVATPQYF. The covered CDR3 bases are TGTGCCAGCAGTTACACCGCGGTAGCTACGCCG. This sequence joins TRBV6-2 or TRBV6-3 and TRBJ2-3; the D is unclear. Read sequence stops 3 residues before the CDR3 end, and the germline J gene provides the missing end. Germline V gene lookup returns CDR1 MNHEY and CDR2 SVGEGT. The CDR3 runs 14 residues.